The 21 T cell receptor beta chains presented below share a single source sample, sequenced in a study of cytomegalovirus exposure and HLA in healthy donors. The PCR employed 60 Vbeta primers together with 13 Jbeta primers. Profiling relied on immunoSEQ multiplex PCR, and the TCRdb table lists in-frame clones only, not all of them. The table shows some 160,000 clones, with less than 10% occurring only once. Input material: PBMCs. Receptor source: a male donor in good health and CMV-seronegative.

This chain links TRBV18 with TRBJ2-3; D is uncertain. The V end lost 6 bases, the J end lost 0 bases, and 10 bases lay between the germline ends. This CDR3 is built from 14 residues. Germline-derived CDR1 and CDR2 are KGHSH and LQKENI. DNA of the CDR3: TGTGCCAGCTCTTTGTCCGGGAGCACAGATACGCAGTATTTT. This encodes CASSLSGSTDTQYF.

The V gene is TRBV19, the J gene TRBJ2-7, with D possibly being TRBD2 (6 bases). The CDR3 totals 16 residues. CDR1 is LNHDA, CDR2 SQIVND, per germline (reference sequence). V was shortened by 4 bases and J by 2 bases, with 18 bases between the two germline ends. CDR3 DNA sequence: TGTGCCAGTAGTAGGTTGTTCGGCGGGGAAACCTACGAGCAGTACTTC. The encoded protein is CASSRLFGGETYEQYF.

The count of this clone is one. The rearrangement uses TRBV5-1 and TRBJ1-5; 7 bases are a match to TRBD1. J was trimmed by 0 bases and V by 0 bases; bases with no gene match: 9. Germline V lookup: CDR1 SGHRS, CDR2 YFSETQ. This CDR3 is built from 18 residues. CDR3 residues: CASSLGPTGQVSNQPQHF. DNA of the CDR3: TGCGCCAGCAGCTTGGGCCCGACAGGACAGGTTAGCAATCAGCCCCAGCATTTT. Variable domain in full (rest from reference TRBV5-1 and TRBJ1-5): KAGVTQTPRYLIKTRGQQVTLSCSPISGHRSVSWYQQTPGQGLQFLFEYFSETQRNKGNFPGRFSGRQFSNSRSEMNVSTLELGDSALYLCASSLGPTGQVSNQPQHFGDGTRLSIL.

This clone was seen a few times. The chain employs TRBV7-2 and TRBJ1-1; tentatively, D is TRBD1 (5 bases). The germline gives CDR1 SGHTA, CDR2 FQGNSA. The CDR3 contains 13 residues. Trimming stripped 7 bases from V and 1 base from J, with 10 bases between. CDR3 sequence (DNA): TGTGCCAGCACCAGGGCGTGGAACACTGAAGCTTTCTTT. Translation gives CASTRAWNTEAFF.

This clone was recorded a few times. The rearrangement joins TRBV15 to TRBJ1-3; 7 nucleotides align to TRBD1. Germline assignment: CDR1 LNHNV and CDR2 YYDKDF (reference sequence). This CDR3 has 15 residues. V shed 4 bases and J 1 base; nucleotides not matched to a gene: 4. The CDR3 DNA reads TGTGCCACCAGCATCCAGGGGGGTTCTGGAAACACCATATATTTT. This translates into CATSIQGGSGNTIYF.

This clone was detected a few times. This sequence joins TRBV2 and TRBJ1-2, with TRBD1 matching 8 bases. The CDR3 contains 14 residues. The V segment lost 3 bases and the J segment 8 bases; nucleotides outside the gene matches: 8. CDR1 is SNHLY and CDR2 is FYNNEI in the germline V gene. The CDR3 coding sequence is TGTGCCAGCAGTGAGAAGACAGGGGTAGGGGGCTACACCTTC. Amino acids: CASSEKTGVGGYTF.

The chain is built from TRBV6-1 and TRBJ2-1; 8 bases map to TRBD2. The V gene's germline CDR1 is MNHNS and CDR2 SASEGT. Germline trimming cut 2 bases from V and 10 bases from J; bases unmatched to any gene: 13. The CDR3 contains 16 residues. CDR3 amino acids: CASSEKMGLGPAEQFF. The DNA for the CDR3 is TGTGCCAGCAGTGAAAAGATGGGACTAGGCCCGGCGGAGCAGTTCTTC.

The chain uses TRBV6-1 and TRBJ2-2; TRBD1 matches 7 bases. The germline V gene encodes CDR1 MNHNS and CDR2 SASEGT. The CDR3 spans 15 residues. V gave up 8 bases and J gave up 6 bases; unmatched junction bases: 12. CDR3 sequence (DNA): TGTGCCAGCGGGTTGACAGGGAGAATGTCCGGGGAGCTGTTTTTT. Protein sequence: CASGLTGRMSGELFF.

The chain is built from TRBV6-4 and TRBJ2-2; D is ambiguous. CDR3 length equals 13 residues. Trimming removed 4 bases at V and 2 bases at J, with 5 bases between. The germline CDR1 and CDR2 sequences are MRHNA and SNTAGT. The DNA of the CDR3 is TGTGCCAGCAGTGTTCAAAACACCGGGGAGCTGTTTTTT. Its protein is CASSVQNTGELFF.

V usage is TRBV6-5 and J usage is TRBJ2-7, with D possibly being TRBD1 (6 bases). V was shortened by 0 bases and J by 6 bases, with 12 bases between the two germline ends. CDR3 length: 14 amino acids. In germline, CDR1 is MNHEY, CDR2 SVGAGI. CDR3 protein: CASSYSRGRAEQYF. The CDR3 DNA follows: TGTGCCAGCAGTTACTCCAGGGGACGCGCCGAGCAGTACTTC.

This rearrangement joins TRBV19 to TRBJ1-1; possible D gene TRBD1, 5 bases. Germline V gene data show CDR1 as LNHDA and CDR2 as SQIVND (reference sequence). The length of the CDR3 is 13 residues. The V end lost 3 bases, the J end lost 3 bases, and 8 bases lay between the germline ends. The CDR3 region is CASSMGGDTEAFF. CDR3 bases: TGTGCCAGTAGTATGGGGGGTGACACTGAAGCTTTCTTT.

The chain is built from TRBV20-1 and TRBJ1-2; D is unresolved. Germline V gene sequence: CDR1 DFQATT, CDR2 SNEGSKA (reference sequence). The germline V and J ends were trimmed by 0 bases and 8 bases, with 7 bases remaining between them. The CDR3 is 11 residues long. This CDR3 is CSARDLEGYTF. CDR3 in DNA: TGCAGTGCTAGAGATCTTGAGGGCTACACCTTC.

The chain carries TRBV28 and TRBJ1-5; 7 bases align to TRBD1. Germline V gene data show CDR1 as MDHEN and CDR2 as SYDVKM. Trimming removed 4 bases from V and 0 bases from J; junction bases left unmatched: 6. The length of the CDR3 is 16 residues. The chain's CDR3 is CASSYTGVYSNQPQHF. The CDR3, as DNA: TGTGCCAGCAGTTATACAGGGGTTTATAGCAATCAGCCCCAGCATTTT.

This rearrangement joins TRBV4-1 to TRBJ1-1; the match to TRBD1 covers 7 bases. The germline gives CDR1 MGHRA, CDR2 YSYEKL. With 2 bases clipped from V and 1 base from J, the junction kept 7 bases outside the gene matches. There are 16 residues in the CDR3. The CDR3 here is CASSQTLGTANTEAFF. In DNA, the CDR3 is TGCGCCAGCAGCCAAACCCTCGGGACAGCGAACACTGAAGCTTTCTTT.

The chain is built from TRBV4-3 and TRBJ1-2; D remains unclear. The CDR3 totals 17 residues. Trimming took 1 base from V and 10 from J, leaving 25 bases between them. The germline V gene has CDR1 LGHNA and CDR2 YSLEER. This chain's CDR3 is CASSQGREQWRVDDYTF. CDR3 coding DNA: TGCGCCAGCAGCCAAGGCCGGGAGCAATGGAGGGTTGATGACTACACCTTC.

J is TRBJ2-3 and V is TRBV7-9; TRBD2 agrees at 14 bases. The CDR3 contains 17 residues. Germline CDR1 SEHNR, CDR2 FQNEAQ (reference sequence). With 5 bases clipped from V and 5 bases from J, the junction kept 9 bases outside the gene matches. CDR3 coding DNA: TGTGCCAGCAGCAGGACCGGGACTAGCGGGGGAGAAGATACGCAGTATTTT. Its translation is CASSRTGTSGGEDTQYF.

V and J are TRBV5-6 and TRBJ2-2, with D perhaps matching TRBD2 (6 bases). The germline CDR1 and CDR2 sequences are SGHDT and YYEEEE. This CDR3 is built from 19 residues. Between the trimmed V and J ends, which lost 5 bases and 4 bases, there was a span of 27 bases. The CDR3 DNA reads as TGTGCCAGCAGGTATCAGGGAGGAGCGGACCCGAGGGGCACCGGGGAGCTGTTTTTT. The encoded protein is CASRYQGGADPRGTGELFF.

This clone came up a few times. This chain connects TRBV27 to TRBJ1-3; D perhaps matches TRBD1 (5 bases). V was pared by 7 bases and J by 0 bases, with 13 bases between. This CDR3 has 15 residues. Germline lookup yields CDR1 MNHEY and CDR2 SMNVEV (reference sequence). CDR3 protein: CASMKGFSSGNTIYF. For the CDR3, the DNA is TGTGCCAGCATGAAGGGGTTTAGCTCTGGAAACACCATATATTTT.

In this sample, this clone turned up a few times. Here the CDR3 reads CASSAGERTQYF. DNA of the CDR3: TGTGCCAGCAGTGCAGGGGAACGAACGCAGTATTTT. J is TRBJ2-3 and V is TRBV2, with D possibly being TRBD1 (6 bases). Trimming took off 4 bases at V and 9 bases at J, with 11 bases between the two ends. Germline CDR1 and CDR2: SNHLY and FYNNEI. The CDR3 runs to 12 residues.

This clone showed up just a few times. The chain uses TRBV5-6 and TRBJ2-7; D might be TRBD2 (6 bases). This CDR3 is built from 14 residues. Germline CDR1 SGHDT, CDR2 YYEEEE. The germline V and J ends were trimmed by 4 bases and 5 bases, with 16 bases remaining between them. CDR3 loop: CASSASGEVNEQYF. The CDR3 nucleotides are TGTGCCAGCAGCGCCTCGGGGGAGGTAAACGAGCAGTACTTC. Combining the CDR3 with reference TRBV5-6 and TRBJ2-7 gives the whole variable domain DAGVTQSPTHLIKTRGQQVTLRCSPKSGHDTVSWYQQALGQGPQFIFQYYEEEERQRGNFPDRFSGHQFPNYSSELNVNALLLGDSALYLCASSASGEVNEQYFGPGTRLTVT.

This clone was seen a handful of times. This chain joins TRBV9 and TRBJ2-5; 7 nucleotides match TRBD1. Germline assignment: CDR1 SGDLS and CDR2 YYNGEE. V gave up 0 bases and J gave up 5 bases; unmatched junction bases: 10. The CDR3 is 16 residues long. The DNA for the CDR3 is TGTGCCAGCAGCGTAGCTCCGACAGGGTTGCGGGAGACCCAGTACTTC. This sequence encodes CASSVAPTGLRETQYF.